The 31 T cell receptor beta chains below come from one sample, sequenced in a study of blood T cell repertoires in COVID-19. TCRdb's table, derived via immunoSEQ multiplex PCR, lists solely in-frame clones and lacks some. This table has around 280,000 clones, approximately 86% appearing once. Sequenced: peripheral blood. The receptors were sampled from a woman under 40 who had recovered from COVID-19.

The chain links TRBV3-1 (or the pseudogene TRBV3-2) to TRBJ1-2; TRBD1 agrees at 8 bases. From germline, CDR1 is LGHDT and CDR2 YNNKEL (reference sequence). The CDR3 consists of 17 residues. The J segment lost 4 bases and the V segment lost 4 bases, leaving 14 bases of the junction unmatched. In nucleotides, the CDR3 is TGTGCCAGCAGCCTAAGGGGACAGGCCTTTTCGGGCTATGGCTACACCTTC. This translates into CASSLRGQAFSGYGYTF.

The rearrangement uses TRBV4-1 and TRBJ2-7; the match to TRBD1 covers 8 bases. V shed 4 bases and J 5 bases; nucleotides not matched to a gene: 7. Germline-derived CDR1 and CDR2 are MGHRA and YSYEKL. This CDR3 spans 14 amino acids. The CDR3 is CASSRDRLFHEQYF. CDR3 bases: TGCGCCAGCAGCCGGGACAGGTTATTCCACGAGCAGTACTTC.

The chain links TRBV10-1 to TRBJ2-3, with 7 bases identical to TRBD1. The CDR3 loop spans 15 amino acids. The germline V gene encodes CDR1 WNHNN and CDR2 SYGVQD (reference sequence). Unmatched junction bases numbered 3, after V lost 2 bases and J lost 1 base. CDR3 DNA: TGCGCCAGCAGTGAGACAGGGACAGGCACAGATACGCAGTATTTT. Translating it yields CASSETGTGTDTQYF.

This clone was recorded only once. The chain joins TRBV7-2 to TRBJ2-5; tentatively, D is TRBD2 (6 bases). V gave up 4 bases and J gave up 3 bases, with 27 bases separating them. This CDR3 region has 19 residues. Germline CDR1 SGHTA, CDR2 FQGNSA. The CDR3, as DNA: TGTGCCAGCAGCTCTGAGACACCGGACTATCTTTTAACCAAAGAGACCCAGTACTTC. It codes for CASSSETPDYLLTKETQYF.

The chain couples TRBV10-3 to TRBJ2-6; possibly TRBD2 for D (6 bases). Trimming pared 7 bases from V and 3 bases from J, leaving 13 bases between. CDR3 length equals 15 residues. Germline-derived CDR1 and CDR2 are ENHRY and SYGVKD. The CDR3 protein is CAIMQGGSGANVLTF. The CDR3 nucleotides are TGTGCCATCATGCAGGGAGGTAGTGGGGCCAACGTCCTGACTTTC.

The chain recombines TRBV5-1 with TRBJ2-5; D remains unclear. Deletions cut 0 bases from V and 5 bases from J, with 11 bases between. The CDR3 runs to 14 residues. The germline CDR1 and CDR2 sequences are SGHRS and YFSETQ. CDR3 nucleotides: TGCGCCAGCAGCTTGGTAGGCGAGGTGGAGACCCAGTACTTC. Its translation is CASSLVGEVETQYF.

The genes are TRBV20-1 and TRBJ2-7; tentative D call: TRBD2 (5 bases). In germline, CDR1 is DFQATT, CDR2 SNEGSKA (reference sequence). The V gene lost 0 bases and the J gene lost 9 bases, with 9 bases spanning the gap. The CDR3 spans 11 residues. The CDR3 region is CSAREEVRQYF. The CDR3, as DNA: TGCAGTGCTAGAGAGGAGGTCAGGCAGTACTTC.

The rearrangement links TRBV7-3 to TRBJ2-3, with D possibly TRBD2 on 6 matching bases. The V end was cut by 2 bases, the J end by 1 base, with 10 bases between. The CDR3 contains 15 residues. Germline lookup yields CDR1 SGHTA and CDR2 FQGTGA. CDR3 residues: CASSLSSGGTDTQYF. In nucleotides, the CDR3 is TGTGCCAGCAGCTTATCATCGGGAGGCACAGATACGCAGTATTTT.

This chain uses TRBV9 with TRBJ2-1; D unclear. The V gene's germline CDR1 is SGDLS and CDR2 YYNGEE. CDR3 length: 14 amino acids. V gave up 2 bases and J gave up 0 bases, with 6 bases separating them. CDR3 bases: TGTGCCAGCAGCGTCTTGAGCTCCTACAATGAGCAGTTCTTC. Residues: CASSVLSSYNEQFF.

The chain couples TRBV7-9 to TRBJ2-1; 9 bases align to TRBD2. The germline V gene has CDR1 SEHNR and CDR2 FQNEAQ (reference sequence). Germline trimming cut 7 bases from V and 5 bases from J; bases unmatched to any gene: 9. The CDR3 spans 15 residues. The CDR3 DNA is TGTGCCAGCAACTATCCGGGACTAGCAAACAATGAGCAGTTCTTC. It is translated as CASNYPGLANNEQFF.

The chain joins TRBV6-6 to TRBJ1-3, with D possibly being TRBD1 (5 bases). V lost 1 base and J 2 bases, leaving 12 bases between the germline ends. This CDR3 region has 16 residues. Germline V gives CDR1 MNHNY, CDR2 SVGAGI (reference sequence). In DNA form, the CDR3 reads TGTGCCAGCAGTTACTTTGATACAGGTCCTGGAAACACCATATATTTT. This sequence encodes CASSYFDTGPGNTIYF.

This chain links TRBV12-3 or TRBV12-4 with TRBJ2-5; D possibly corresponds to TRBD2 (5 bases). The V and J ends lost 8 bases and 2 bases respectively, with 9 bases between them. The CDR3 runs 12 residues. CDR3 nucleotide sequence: TGTGCCAGCTCCGGGATACAAGAGACCCAGTACTTC. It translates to CASSGIQETQYF.

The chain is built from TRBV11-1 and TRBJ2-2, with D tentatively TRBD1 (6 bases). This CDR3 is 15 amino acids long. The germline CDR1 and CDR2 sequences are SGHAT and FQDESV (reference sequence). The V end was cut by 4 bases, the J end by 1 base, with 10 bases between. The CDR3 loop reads CASSSRGRNTGELFF. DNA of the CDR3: TGTGCCAGCAGCTCCAGGGGAAGGAACACCGGGGAGCTGTTTTTT.

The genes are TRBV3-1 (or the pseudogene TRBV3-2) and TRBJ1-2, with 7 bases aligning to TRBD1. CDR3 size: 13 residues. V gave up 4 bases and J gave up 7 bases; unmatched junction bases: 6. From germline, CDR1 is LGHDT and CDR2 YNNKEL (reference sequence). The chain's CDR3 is CASSPSRGSGYTF. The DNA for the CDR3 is TGTGCCAGCAGCCCTAGCAGGGGGAGTGGCTACACCTTC.

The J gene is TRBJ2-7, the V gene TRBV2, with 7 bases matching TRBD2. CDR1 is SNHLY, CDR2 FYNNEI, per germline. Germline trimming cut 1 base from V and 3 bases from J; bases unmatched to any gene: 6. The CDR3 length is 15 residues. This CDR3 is CASSEGPRDYYEQYF. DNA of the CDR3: TGTGCCAGCAGTGAAGGTCCCAGGGACTACTACGAGCAGTACTTC.

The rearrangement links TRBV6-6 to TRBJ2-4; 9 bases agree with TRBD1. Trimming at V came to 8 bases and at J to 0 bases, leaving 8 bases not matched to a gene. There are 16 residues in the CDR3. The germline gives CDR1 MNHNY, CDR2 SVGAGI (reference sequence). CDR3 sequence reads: CASGITGGAAKNIQYF. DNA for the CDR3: TGTGCCAGCGGGATAACAGGGGGCGCAGCCAAAAACATTCAGTACTTC.

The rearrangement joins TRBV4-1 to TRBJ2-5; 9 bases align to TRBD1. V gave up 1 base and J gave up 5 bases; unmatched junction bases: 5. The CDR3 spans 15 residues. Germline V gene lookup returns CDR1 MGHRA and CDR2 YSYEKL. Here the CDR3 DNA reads TGCGCCAGCAGCCAAGGGACAGGGGACGGGGAGACCCAGTACTTC. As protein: CASSQGTGDGETQYF.

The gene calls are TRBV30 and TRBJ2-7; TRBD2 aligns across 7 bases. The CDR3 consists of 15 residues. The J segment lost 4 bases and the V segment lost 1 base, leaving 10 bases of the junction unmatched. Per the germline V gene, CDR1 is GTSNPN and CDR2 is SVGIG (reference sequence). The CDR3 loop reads CAWSALGRGTYEQYF. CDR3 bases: TGTGCCTGGAGTGCCCTCGGGCGGGGGACGTACGAGCAGTACTTC.

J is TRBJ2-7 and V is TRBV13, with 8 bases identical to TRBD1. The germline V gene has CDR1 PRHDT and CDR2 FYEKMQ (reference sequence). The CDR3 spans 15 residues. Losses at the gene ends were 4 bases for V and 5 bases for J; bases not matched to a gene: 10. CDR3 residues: CASSSFHRGVNEQYF. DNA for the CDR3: TGTGCCAGCAGCTCCTTTCACAGGGGGGTAAACGAGCAGTACTTC.

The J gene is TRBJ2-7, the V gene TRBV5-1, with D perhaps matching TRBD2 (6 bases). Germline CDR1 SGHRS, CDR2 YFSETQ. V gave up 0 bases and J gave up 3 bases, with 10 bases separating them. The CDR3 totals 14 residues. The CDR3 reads CASSLELAIYEQYF. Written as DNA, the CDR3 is TGCGCCAGCAGCTTGGAGCTAGCGATCTACGAGCAGTACTTC.

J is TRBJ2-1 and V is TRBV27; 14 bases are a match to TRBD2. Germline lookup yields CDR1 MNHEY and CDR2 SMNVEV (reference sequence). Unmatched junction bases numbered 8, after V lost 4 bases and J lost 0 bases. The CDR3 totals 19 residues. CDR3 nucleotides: TGTGCCAGCAGTTCTCCGGGACTAGCGGGAGCAGGCTCCTACAATGAGCAGTTCTTC. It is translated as CASSSPGLAGAGSYNEQFF.

The CDR3 coding sequence is TGTGCCAGTAGTATCCTTGTAGCGGGCACCTCGGGTAATGAGCAGTTCTTC. It specifies CASSILVAGTSGNEQFF. The chain recombines TRBV19 with TRBJ2-1; 7 nucleotides line up with TRBD2. CDR1 and CDR2 from the germline V gene are LNHDA and SQIVND (reference sequence). The CDR3 runs to 17 residues. V dropped 3 bases and J dropped 7; count of bases not matched to a gene: 15.

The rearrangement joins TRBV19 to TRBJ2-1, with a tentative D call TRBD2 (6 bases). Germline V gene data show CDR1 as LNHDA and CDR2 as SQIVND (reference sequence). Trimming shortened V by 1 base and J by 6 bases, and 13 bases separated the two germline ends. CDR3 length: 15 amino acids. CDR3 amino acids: CASSIGGMIVNEQFF. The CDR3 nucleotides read TGTGCCAGTAGTATAGGCGGGATGATCGTCAATGAGCAGTTCTTC. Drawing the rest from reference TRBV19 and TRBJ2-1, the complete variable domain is DGGITQSPKYLFRKEGQNVTLSCEQNLNHDAMYWYRQDPGQGLRLIYYSQIVNDFQKGDIAEGYSVSREKKESFPLTVTSAQKNPTAFYLCASSIGGMIVNEQFFGPGTRLTVL.

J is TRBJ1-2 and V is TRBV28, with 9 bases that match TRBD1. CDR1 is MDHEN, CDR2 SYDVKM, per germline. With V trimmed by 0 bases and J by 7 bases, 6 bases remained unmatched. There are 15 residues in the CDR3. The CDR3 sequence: CASSLWGQGPRGYTF. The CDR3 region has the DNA TGTGCCAGCAGTTTATGGGGACAGGGTCCCCGTGGCTACACCTTC.

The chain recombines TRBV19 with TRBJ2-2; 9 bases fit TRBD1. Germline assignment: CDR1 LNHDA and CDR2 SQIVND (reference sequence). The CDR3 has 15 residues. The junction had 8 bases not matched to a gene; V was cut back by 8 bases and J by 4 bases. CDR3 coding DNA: TGTGCCAGTCTTCCGGGACAGGGTTTCACCGGGGAGCTGTTTTTT. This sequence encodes CASLPGQGFTGELFF.

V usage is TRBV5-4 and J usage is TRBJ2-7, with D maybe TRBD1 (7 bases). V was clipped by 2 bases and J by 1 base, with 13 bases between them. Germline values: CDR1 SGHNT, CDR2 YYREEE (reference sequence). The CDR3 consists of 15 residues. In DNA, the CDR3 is TGTGCCAGCAGCTTACGACAGGGAGGATCCTACGAGCAGTACTTC. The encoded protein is CASSLRQGGSYEQYF.

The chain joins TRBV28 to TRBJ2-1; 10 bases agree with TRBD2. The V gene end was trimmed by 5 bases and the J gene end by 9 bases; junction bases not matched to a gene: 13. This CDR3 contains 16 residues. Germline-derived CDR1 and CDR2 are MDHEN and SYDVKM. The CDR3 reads CASSRLSLAGEGEQFF. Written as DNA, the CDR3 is TGTGCCAGCAGTCGCCTGTCGCTAGCGGGAGAGGGTGAGCAGTTCTTC.

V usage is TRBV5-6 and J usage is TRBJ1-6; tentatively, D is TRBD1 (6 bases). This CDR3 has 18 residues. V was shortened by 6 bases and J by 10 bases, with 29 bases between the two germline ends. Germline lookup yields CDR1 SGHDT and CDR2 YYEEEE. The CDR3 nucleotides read TGTGCCAGCAACGATATCGGGGAGGGGCCCGGCGGGGGCTCACCCCTCCACTTT. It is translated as CASNDIGEGPGGGSPLHF.

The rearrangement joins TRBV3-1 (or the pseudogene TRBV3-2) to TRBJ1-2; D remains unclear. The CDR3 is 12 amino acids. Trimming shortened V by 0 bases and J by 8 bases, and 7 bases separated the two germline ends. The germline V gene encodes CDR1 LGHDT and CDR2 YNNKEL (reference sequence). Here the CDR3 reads CASSQEGRGYTF. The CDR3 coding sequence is TGTGCCAGCAGCCAAGAGGGCCGAGGCTACACCTTC.

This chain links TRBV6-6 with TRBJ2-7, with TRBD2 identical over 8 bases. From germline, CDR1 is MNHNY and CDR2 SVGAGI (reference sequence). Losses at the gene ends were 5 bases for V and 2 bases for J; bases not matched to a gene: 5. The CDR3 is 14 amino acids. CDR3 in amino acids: CASSLTSATYEQYF. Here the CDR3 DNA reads TGTGCCAGCAGTCTGACTAGCGCTACCTACGAGCAGTACTTC.

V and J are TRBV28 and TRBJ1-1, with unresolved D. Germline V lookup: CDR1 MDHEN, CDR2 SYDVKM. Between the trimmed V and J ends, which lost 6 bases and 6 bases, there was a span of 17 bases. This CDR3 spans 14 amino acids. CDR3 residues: CASSLDRPLAEAFF. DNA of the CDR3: TGTGCCAGCAGCCTAGACCGTCCCTTAGCTGAAGCTTTCTTT.